The clone carrying this T cell receptor beta chain was seen repeatedly, ten times or more. The antigen is not known. The sample originates from a study of T-cell reconstitution after alpha-beta-depleted transplantation in children. TCRbeta library preparation incorporated unique molecular identifiers. TCRdb recomputed calls from the PCR reads with MiXCR, one row per CDR3 protein. Among tens of thousands of distinct CDR3 sequences listed, approximately 6.1% were seen once. Germline V lookup: CDR1 KGHDR, CDR2 SFDVKD. Between the trimmed V and J ends, which lost 0 bases and 1 base, there was a span of 10 bases. The CDR3 extends over 16 amino acids. Notes on the study in general: The origin of alpha-beta T cells about two months after transplant was reportedly several hundred expanded graft clones. When one year had passed after transplant, most T-cell counts and diversity came from newly produced T cells. From surviving recipient T cells and thymic progenitors came the high day-60 TCRbeta diversity observed in some patients.

The rearrangement uses TRBV24-1 and TRBJ2-3; D not resolved. The sample here was PBMCs, mostly from graft donor cells, taken 60 days after TCRalphabeta/CD19-depleted stem cell transplant. This clonotype was obtained from a female patient younger than 10 who had a stem cell transplant for aplastic anemia, so the T cells may come from the graft donor. CDR3 DNA: TGTGCCACCAGTGATTTGCACGGGCGAGGCACAGATACGCAGTATTTT. Its translation: CATSDLHGRGTDTQYF.